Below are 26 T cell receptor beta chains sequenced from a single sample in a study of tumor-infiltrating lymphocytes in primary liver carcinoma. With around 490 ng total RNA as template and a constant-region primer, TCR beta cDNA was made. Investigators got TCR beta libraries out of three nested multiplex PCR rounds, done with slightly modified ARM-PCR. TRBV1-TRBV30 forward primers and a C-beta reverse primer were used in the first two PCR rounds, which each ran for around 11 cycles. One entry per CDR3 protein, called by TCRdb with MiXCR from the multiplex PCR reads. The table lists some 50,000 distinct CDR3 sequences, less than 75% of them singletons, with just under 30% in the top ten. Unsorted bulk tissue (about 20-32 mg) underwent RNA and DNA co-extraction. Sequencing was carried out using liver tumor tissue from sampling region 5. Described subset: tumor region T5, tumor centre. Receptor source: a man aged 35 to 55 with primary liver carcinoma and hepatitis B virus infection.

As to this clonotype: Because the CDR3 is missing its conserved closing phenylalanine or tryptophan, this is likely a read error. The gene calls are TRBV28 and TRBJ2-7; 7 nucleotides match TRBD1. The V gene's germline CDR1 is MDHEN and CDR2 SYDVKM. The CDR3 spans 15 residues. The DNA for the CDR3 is TGTGCTAGCAGCTCACAAAGGGGGCAACCTTACGAGCAGTACCTC. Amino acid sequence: CASSSQRGQPYEQYL.

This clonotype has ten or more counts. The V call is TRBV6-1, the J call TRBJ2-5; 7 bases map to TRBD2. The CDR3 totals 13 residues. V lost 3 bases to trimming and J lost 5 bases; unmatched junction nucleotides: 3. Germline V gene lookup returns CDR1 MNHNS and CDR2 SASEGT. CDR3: CASSEREYETQYF. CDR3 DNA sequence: TGTGCCAGCAGTGAGCGGGAGTATGAGACCCAGTACTTC.

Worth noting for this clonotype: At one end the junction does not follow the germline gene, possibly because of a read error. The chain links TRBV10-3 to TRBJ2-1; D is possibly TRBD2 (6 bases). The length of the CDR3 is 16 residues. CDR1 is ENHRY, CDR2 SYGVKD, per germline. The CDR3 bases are TGTGCCTTCTCGTCGGGAGTGTTAAGCTCCTCCAATGAGCAGTTCTTC. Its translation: CAFSSGVLSSSNEQFF.

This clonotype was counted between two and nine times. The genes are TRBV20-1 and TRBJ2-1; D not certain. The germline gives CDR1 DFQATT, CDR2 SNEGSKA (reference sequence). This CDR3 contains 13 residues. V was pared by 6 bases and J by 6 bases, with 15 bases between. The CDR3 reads CSASYVDFNEQFF. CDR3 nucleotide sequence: TGCAGTGCCAGTTATGTTGACTTCAATGAGCAGTTCTTC.

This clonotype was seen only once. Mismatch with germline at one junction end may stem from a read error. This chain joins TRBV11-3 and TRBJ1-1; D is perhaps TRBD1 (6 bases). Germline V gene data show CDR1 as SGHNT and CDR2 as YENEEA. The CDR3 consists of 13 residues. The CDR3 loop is CASCIVGGTEAFF. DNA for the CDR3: TGTGCCAGCTGCATAGTAGGGGGGACTGAGGCTTTCTTT.

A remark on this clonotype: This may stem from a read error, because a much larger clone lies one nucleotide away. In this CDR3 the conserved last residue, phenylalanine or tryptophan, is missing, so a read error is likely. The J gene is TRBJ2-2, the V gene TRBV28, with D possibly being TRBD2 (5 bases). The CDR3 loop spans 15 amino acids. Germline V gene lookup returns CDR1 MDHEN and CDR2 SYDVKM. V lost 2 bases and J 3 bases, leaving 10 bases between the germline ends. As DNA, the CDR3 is TGTGCCAGCAGTTTAATTACTAGAGACACCGGGGAGCTGTTTTCT. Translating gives CASSLITRDTGELFS.

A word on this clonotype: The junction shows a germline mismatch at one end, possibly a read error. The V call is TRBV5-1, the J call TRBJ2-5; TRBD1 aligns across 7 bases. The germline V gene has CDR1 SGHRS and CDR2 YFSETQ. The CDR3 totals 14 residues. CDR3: CASCWGQTQESQYF. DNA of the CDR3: TGCGCCAGCTGCTGGGGACAGACTCAAGAGTCCCAGTACTTC.

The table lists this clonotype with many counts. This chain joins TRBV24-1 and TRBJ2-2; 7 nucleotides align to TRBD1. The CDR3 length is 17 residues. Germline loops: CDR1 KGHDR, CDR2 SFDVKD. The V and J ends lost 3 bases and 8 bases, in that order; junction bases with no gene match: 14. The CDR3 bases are TGTGCCACCAGTGATACCTCCGGGAACAGGGGAGAAGGGGAGCTGTTTTTT. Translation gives CATSDTSGNRGEGELFF.

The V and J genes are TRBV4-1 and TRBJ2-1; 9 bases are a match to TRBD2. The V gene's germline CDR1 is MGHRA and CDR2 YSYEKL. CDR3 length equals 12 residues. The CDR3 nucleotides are TGCGTCAGTAGGCAAGCGGGAGGTGAGCAGTTCTTC. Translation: CVSRQAGGEQFF.

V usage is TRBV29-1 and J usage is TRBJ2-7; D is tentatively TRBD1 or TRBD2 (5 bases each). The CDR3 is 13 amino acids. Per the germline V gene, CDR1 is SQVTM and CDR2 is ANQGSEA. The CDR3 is CSAGRGNHGEQYF. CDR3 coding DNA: TGCAGTGCCGGACGGGGCAATCATGGCGAGCAGTACTTC.

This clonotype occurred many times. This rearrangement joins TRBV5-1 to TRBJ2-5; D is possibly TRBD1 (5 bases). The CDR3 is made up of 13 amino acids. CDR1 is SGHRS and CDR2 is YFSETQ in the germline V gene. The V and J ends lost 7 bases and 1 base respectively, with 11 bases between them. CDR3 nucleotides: TGCGCCAGCGGGGCAGGAACCCAAGAGACCCAGTACTTC. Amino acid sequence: CASGAGTQETQYF.

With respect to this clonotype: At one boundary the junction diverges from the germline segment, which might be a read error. CDR3 DNA: TGTGCCAGCAGCCAAATGAGACTAGTTAACACCGGAGAGCTGTTTTTT. Its translation is CASSQMRLVNTGELFF. V usage is TRBV4-2 and J usage is TRBJ2-2, with D perhaps TRBD2 (6 bases). The length of the CDR3 is 16 residues. The V gene's germline CDR1 is LGHNA and CDR2 YNFKEQ.

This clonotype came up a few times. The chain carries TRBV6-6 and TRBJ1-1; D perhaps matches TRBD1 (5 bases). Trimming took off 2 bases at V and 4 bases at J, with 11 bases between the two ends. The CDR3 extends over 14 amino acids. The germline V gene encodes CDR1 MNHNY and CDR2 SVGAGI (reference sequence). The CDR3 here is CASSYKRGTTEAFF. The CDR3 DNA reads TGTGCCAGCAGTTACAAGCGTGGGACCACTGAAGCTTTCTTT.

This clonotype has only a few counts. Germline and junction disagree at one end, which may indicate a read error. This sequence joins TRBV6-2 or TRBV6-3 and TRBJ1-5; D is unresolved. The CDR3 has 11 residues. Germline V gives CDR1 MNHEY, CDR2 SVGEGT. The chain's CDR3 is CASSTGQPQHF. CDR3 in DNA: TGCGCCAGCAGCACGGGACAGCCCCAGCATTTT.

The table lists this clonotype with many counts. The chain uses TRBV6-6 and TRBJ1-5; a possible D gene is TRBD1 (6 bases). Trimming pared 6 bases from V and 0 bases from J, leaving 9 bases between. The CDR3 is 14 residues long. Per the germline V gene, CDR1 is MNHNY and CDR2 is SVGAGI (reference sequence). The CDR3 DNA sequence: TGTGCCAGCAGGGACAGTTATAGCAATCAGCCCCAGCATTTT. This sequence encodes CASRDSYSNQPQHF.

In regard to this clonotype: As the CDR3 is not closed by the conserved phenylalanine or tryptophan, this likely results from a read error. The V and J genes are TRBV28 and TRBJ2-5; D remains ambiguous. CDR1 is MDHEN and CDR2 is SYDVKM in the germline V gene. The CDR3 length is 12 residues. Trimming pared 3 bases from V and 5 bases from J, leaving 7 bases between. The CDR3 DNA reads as TGTGCCAGCAGTTTCAGACGGGAGACCCAGTACTAT. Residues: CASSFRRETQYY.

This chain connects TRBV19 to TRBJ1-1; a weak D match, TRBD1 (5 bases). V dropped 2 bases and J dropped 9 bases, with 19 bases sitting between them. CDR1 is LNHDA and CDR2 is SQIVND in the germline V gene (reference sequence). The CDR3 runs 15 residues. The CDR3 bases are TGTGCCAGTAGTATACAGTCAGCGGACACCGCCCAAGCTTTCTTT. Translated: CASSIQSADTAQAFF.

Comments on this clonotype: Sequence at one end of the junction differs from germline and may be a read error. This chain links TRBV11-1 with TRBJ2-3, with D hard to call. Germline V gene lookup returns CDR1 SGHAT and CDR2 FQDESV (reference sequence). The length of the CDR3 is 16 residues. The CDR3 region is CASSKELSVSTDTQYF. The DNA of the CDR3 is TGTGCCAGCAGCAAGGAACTATCGGTTAGCACAGATACACAGTATTTT.

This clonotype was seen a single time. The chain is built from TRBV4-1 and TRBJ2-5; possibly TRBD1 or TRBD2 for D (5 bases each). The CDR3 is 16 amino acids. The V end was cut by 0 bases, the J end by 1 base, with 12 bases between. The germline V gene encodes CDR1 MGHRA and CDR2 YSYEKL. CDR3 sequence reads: CASSQEGRRFQETQYF. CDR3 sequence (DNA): TGCGCCAGCAGCCAAGAGGGACGACGATTCCAAGAGACCCAGTACTTC.

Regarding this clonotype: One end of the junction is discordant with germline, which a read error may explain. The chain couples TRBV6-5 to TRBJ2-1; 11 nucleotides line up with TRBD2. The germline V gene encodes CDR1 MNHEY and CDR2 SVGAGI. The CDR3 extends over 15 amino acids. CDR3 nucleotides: TGTGCCAGCAGGTACTCTAGTACTAGCGGGAGTCTGAAGTTCTTC. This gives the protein CASRYSSTSGSLKFF.

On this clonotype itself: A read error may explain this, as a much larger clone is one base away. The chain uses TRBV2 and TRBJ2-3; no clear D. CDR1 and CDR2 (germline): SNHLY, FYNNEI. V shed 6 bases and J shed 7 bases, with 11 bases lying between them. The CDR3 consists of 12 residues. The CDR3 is CASSAWPNTQYF. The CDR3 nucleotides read TGTGCCAGCAGCGCCTGGCCCAATACGCAGTATTTT.

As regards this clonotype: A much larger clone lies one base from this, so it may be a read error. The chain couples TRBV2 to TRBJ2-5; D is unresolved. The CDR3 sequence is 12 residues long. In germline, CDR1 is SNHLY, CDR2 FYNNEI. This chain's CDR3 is CASSEVGETQHF. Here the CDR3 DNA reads TGTGCCAGCAGTGAAGTAGGAGAGACCCAGCACTTC.

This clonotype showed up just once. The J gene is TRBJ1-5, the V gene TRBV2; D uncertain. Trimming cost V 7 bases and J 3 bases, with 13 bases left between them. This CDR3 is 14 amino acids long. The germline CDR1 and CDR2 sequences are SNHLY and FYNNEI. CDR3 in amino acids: CASTQAYINQPQHF. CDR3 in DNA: TGTGCCAGCACTCAGGCCTATATCAATCAGCCCCAGCATTTT.

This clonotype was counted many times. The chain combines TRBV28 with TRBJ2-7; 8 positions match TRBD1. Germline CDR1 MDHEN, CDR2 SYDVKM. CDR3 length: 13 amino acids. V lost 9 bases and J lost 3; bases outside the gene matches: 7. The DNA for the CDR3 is TGTGCCAGTAACGGACAGGGAGACTACGAGCAGTACTTC. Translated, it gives CASNGQGDYEQYF.

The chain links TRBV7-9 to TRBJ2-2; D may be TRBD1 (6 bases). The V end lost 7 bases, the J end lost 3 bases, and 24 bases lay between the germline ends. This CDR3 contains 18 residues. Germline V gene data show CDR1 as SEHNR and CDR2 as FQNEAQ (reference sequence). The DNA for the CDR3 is TGTGCCAGCACCAATATCCCGGAACAGGGTTCGGACACCGGGGAGCTGTTTTTT. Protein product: CASTNIPEQGSDTGELFF.

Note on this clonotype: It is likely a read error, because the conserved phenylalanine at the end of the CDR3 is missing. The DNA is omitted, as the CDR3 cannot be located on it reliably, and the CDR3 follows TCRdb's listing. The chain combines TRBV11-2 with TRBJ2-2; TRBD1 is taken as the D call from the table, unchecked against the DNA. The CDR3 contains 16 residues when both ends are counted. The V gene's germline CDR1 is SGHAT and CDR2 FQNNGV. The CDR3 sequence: CASSAPGQTNTWELYS.